This TCR beta chain originates from a study of T cell responses to AZD1222 COVID-19 vaccine. Trimming at V came to 5 bases and at J to 5 bases, leaving 3 bases not matched to a gene. From germline, CDR1 is SNHLY and CDR2 FYNNEI. This CDR3 has 14 residues. Only in-frame clones appear in the TCRdb table, and some are missing; sequencing was by immunoSEQ multiplex PCR. This sample carries 170,000 or so clones, just under 95% of them seen once, and the ten largest clones take about 1%. This receptor was obtained from an adult who received the MenACWY meningococcal vaccine as a control. The chain carries TRBV2 and TRBJ1-5; the match to TRBD1 covers 10 bases. Here the sequenced sample was peripheral blood, taken 28 days after the second dose of the MenACWY control vaccine. In DNA, the CDR3 is TGTGCCAGCAGTCGACAGGGGGCGGATCAGCCCCAGCATTTT. Its translation is CASSRQGADQPQHF.